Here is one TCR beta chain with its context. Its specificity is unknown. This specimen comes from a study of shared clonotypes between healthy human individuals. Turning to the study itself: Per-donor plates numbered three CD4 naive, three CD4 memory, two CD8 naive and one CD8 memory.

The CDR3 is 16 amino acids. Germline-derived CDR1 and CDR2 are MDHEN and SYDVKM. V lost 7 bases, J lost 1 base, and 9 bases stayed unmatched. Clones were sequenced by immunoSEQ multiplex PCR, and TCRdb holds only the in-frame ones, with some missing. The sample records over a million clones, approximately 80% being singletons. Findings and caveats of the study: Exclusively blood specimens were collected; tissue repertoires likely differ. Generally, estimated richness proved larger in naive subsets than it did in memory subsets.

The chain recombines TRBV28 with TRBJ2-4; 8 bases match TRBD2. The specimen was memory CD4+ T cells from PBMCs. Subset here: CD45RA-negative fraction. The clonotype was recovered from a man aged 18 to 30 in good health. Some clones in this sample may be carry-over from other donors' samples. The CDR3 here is CASTFHGGRAKNIQYF. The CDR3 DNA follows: TGTGCCAGCACCTTTCATGGCGGGAGGGCCAAAAACATTCAGTACTTC.